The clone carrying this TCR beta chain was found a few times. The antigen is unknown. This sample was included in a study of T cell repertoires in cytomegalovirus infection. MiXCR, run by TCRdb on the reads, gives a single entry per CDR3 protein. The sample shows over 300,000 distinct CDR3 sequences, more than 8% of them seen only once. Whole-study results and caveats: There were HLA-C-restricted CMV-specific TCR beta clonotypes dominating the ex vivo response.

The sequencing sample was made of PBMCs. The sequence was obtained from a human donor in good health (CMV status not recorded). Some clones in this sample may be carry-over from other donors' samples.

The CDR3 nucleotides are TGTGCCAGCAGCGTGACTAGCGGGGGGAACACCGGGGAGCTGTTTTTT. It yields the protein CASSVTSGGNTGELFF. The genes are TRBV9 and TRBJ2-2; 12 nucleotides agree with TRBD2. The germline CDR1 and CDR2 sequences are SGDLS and YYNGEE. The J segment lost 1 base and the V segment lost 2 bases, leaving 0 bases of the junction unmatched. The CDR3 spans 16 residues.